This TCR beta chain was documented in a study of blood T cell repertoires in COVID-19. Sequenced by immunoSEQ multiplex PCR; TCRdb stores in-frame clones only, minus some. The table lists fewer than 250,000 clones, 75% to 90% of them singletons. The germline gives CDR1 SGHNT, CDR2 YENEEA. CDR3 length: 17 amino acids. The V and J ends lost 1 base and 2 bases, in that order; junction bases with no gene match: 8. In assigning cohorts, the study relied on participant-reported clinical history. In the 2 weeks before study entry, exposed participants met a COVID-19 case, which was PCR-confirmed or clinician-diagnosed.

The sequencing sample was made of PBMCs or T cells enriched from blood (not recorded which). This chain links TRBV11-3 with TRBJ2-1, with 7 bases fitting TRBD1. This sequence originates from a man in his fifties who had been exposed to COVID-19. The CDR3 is CASSLAPGQVAYNEQFF. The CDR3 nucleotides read TGTGCCAGCAGCTTAGCGCCCGGACAGGTCGCCTACAATGAGCAGTTCTTC.